This entry features one TCR beta chain sequence. What it binds is unknown. For TCR, cDNA came from 5'RACE template switching, which added a universal primer site and UMIs. One entry per CDR3 protein, called by TCRdb with MiXCR from the 5' RACE reads. Among about 150,000 distinct CDR3 sequences listed, 6.6% were seen once. These data belong to a study of T cells after yellow fever vaccination. The study, taken as a whole, reports: Abundant clonotypes (contaminants from the bulk population) could be present in FACS-sorted repertoires. The booster response re-showed most primary clones: approximately 95% CD4, around 85% CD8.

The CDR3 is 14 amino acids. Germline CDR1 and CDR2: WSHSY and SAAADI. The germline V and J ends were trimmed by 5 bases and 2 bases, with 12 bases remaining between them. This TCR came from a man younger than 40 who received the YFV17D yellow fever vaccine. The rearrangement joins TRBV10-2 to TRBJ2-5, with D perhaps TRBD1 (6 bases). The material sequenced was CD4+ T cells sorted from PBMCs, taken 10 days after the yellow fever booster vaccination. The chain's CDR3 is CASSQGLRQETQYF. The CDR3 DNA follows: TGCGCCAGCAGTCAGGGGTTGAGGCAAGAGACCCAGTACTTC.